This T cell receptor (beta chain) appears in the sequencing data of a study of blood T cell repertoires in COVID-19. CDR1 is LGHDT and CDR2 is YNNKEL in the germline V gene (reference sequence). There are 16 residues in the CDR3. V shed 1 base and J shed 3 bases, with 13 bases lying between them. Produced via immunoSEQ multiplex PCR; TCRdb's table is partial and in-frame only. The sample lists 350,000 to 450,000 clones, around 90% occurring once. The receptor was derived from a man aged 40-55 years with acute or convalescent COVID-19. This sequence joins TRBV3-1 (or the pseudogene TRBV3-2) and TRBJ1-5; D is perhaps TRBD1 (5 bases). Sequenced: peripheral blood. The CDR3 loop is CASSQGAPGLNQPQHF. As DNA, the CDR3 is TGTGCCAGCAGCCAAGGAGCCCCGGGACTCAATCAGCCCCAGCATTTT.